These 26 T cell receptor beta chains were sequenced from one sample in a study of T cell repertoires in ileal Crohn's disease. Data came from immunoSEQ multiplex PCR; TCRdb stores just in-frame clones and leaves some out. The sample has some 8,000 clones, under 85% seen once. Sequenced: ileal tissue. These receptor sequences come from an adult with Crohn's disease.

This chain joins TRBV7-9 and TRBJ1-3; the D gene is possibly TRBD1 (5 bases). The CDR3 totals 16 residues. V lost 2 bases and J lost 0, with 11 bases in between. The germline gives CDR1 SEHNR, CDR2 FQNEAQ (reference sequence). The chain's CDR3 is CASSLRQGLSGNTIYF. The CDR3 DNA follows: TGTGCCAGCAGCTTACGGCAGGGCCTCTCTGGAAACACCATATATTTT. The entire variable domain, with the rest obtained from reference TRBV7-9 and TRBJ1-3, is as follows: DTGVSQNPRHKITKRGQNVTFRCDPISEHNRLYWYRQTLGQGPEFLTYFQNEAQLEKSRLLSDRFSAERPKGSFSTLEIQRTEQGDSAMYLCASSLRQGLSGNTIYFGEGSWLTVV.

This clone appeared a single time. The chain couples TRBV10-3 to TRBJ2-5; 9 bases agree with TRBD2. Germline V CDR1 and CDR2: ENHRY, SYGVKD. J lost 2 bases, V lost 6 bases, and 4 bases had no gene match. This CDR3 spans 14 amino acids. This chain's CDR3 is CAISQRGAQETQYF. The CDR3 nucleotides read TGTGCCATCAGCCAGCGGGGGGCACAAGAGACCCAGTACTTC.

The rearrangement links TRBV25-1 to TRBJ2-1; TRBD2 aligns across 8 bases. V gave up 5 bases and J gave up 4 bases; unmatched junction bases: 4. CDR1 and CDR2 from the germline V gene are MGHDK and SYGVNS. CDR3 length: 14 amino acids. The CDR3 DNA is TGTGCCAGCAGTTTTAGCGGGGAATACAATGAGCAGTTCTTC. Amino acids: CASSFSGEYNEQFF. Looking up the rest from reference TRBV25-1 and TRBJ2-1 gives the full variable domain: EADIYQTPRYLVIGTGKKITLECSQTMGHDKMYWYQQDPGMELHLIHYSYGVNSTEKGDLSSESTVSRIRTEHFPLTLESARPSHTSQYLCASSFSGEYNEQFFGPGTRLTVL.

CDR3 region: CASSFGAGTTEAFF. The CDR3 bases are TGTGCCAGCAGCTTTGGCGCAGGCACCACTGAAGCTTTCTTT. The chain has TRBV5-6 and TRBJ1-1; D is ambiguous. This CDR3 is built from 14 residues. Germline V gene sequence: CDR1 SGHDT, CDR2 YYEEEE. Trimming pared 2 bases from V and 4 bases from J, leaving 12 bases between.

This clone was counted once. The CDR3, as DNA: TGTGCCAGCAGCCGAGATAGGGGGACTGAAGCTTTCTTT. Translation: CASSRDRGTEAFF. This chain connects TRBV7-7 to TRBJ1-1; D possibly corresponds to TRBD1 (6 bases). The V and J ends lost 5 bases and 5 bases respectively, with 12 bases between them. The CDR3 covers 13 residues. Looked up from germline, CDR1 is SSHAT and CDR2 is FNYEAQ (reference sequence).

V and J are TRBV4-3 and TRBJ2-1; D is possibly TRBD1 (7 bases). This CDR3 is 16 amino acids long. Germline CDR1 is LGHNA and CDR2 is YSLEER. V lost 1 base, J lost 6 bases, and 16 bases lay in between. The CDR3 protein is CASSQVWGDSTNEQFF. For the CDR3, the DNA is TGCGCCAGCAGCCAAGTCTGGGGGGACAGTACCAATGAGCAGTTCTTC.

This clone was detected a few times. The rearrangement joins TRBV18 to TRBJ1-1, with 9 nucleotides matching TRBD1. The CDR3 covers 14 residues. Germline assignment: CDR1 KGHSH and CDR2 LQKENI. V trimming: 3 bases; J trimming: 10 bases; junction bases outside the gene matches: 9. The CDR3 DNA reads TGTGCCAGCTCACCGACCGTAGACAGGGGGGTAGCTTTCTTT. The encoded protein is CASSPTVDRGVAFF.

The V call is TRBV6-1, the J call TRBJ1-5, with D unclear. The CDR3 covers 15 residues. Trimming stripped 2 bases from V and 4 bases from J, with 12 bases between. The V gene's germline CDR1 is MNHNS and CDR2 SASEGT. CDR3 nucleotides: TGTGCCAGCAGTGAATTTGGCTCCTTGAATCAGCCCCAGCATTTT. Translated, it gives CASSEFGSLNQPQHF.

This clone was found a few times. The chain couples TRBV28 to TRBJ2-3, with 8 positions matching TRBD1. Germline values: CDR1 MDHEN, CDR2 SYDVKM. V gave up 6 bases and J gave up 2 bases; unmatched junction bases: 16. The CDR3 is 18 residues long. The CDR3 region has the DNA TGTGCCAGCAGAGGGTGGGGTGAACAGGGGGATTACACAGATACGCAGTATTTT. It codes for CASRGWGEQGDYTDTQYF.

The rearrangement joins TRBV9 to TRBJ1-6; D not certain. CDR1 is SGDLS, CDR2 YYNGEE, per germline. The CDR3 contains 13 residues. V lost 0 bases to trimming and J lost 11 bases, with 9 bases between them. The DNA of the CDR3 is TGTGCCAGCAGCGTAGGGGCCTCTACACCCCTCCACTTT. The encoded protein is CASSVGASTPLHF.

This chain links TRBV7-1 with TRBJ1-2, with a tentative D call TRBD1 (6 bases). TRBV7-1 is filed as an ORF, its function uncertain. The V end was cut by 6 bases, the J end by 4 bases, with 21 bases between. This CDR3 has 16 residues. CDR3 nucleotide sequence: TGTGCCAGCAGACTTATACAGGGTCCCCAGCCCTATGGCTACACCTTC. It yields the protein CASRLIQGPQPYGYTF.

The rearrangement joins TRBV10-3 to TRBJ2-7, with 8 bases identical to TRBD1. The CDR3 is made up of 15 amino acids. V trimming: 5 bases; J trimming: 5 bases; junction bases outside the gene matches: 11. Per germline, CDR1 ENHRY and CDR2 SYGVKD. Written as DNA, the CDR3 is TGTGCCATCAGTAAAGCAGGGGGCGCGGTTAACGAGCAGTACTTC. As protein: CAISKAGGAVNEQYF.

The chain carries TRBV7-9 and TRBJ2-5; D possibly corresponds to TRBD2 (7 bases). The CDR3 contains 15 residues. CDR1 is SEHNR and CDR2 is FQNEAQ in the germline V gene (reference sequence). V gave up 5 bases and J gave up 1 base, with 14 bases separating them. CDR3 sequence reads: CASSLGGGLQETQYF. The CDR3 bases are TGTGCCAGCAGCCTGGGCGGGGGCCTCCAAGAGACCCAGTACTTC.

The chain joins TRBV5-6 to TRBJ2-2; 7 positions agree with TRBD1. The CDR3 covers 16 residues. Per germline, CDR1 SGHDT and CDR2 YYEEEE. The trim removed 4 bases at V and 3 bases at J, leaving 9 bases unmatched. The CDR3 is CASSLWDRDYTGELFF. The DNA for the CDR3 is TGTGCCAGCAGCCTCTGGGACAGAGATTACACCGGGGAGCTGTTTTTT.

This clone was seen more than once but under ten times. The chain recombines TRBV6-5 with TRBJ2-7; 7 positions match TRBD1. Germline CDR1 and CDR2: MNHEY and SVGAGI. CDR3 size: 13 residues. Trimming removed 6 bases from V and 5 bases from J; junction bases left unmatched: 7. This CDR3 reads CASRPVDRHEQYF. The DNA for the CDR3 is TGTGCCAGCAGACCCGTGGACAGGCACGAGCAGTACTTC.

The chain joins TRBV10-1 to TRBJ1-2; D remains ambiguous. This CDR3 spans 13 amino acids. V was cut by 2 bases and J by 7 bases, with 11 bases left in between. Germline V gives CDR1 WNHNN, CDR2 SYGVQD (reference sequence). The CDR3 spells CASSEDGLSGYTF. The DNA for the CDR3 is TGCGCCAGCAGTGAGGACGGGTTGAGTGGCTACACCTTC.

This chain links TRBV2 with TRBJ2-7, with 8 bases identical to TRBD1. Germline-derived CDR1 and CDR2 are SNHLY and FYNNEI. This CDR3 has 13 residues. The J segment lost 7 bases and the V segment lost 4 bases, leaving 6 bases of the junction unmatched. In DNA, the CDR3 is TGTGCCAGCAGTGGGGACAGGCTAGTGGAGCAGTACTTC. Translation: CASSGDRLVEQYF.

The CDR3 here is CASSLDGDRPYGYTF. The CDR3 DNA reads as TGCGCCAGCAGCTTGGACGGGGACAGGCCCTATGGCTACACCTTC. The gene calls are TRBV5-1 and TRBJ1-2; 8 bases are a match to TRBD1. Germline CDR1 is SGHRS and CDR2 is YFSETQ. Trimming removed 0 bases from V and 4 bases from J; junction bases left unmatched: 5. The CDR3 loop spans 15 amino acids. The whole variable domain, remainder taken from reference TRBV5-1 and TRBJ1-2, is KAGVTQTPRYLIKTRGQQVTLSCSPISGHRSVSWYQQTPGQGLQFLFEYFSETQRNKGNFPGRFSGRQFSNSRSEMNVSTLELGDSALYLCASSLDGDRPYGYTFGSGTRLTVV.

V usage is TRBV5-8 and J usage is TRBJ2-3, with D possibly TRBD2 on 5 matching bases. The ends were cut back, 0 bases at V and 1 base at J, with 18 bases in the middle. The CDR3 is 18 residues long. Germline assignment: CDR1 SGHTS and CDR2 YDEGEE. The CDR3 reads CASSLAGGSIRRTDTQYF. CDR3 bases: TGTGCCAGCAGCTTGGCCGGCGGGTCCATCCGACGCACAGATACGCAGTATTTT.

This clone was detected a few times. The chain uses TRBV20-1 and TRBJ2-5; D is unresolved. Germline-derived CDR1 and CDR2 are DFQATT and SNEGSKA (reference sequence). V was pared by 3 bases and J by 5 bases, with 7 bases between. This CDR3 is built from 11 residues. CDR3 residues: CSARALETQYF. Here the CDR3 DNA reads TGCAGTGCTAGGGCCTTGGAGACCCAGTACTTC.

The CDR3 nucleotides are TGTGCCAGCAGTGACAGCGCGGGTAGCACAGATACGCAGTATTTT. It codes for CASSDSAGSTDTQYF. V gene TRBV6-4 combines with J gene TRBJ2-3, with TRBD2 as a possible D gene (5 bases). Germline values: CDR1 MRHNA, CDR2 SNTAGT. CDR3 size: 15 residues. V shed 2 bases and J shed 0 bases, with 9 bases lying between them.

The J gene is TRBJ1-2, the V gene TRBV13; D gene uncertain. This CDR3 comprises 13 residues. Per the germline V gene, CDR1 is PRHDT and CDR2 is FYEKMQ (reference sequence). The V and J ends lost 4 bases and 4 bases respectively, with 10 bases between them. CDR3 loop: CASSSPYGYGYTF. The CDR3 DNA sequence: TGTGCCAGCAGCTCCCCGTACGGCTATGGCTACACCTTC.

The rearrangement joins TRBV7-8 to TRBJ1-5, with D unclear. The CDR3 covers 14 residues. Germline values: CDR1 SGHVS, CDR2 FQNEAQ. V gave up 1 base and J gave up 7 bases, with 11 bases separating them. The CDR3, as DNA: TGTGCCAGCAGCTTAGATTCAGGTAGACAGCCCCAGCATTTT. It is translated as CASSLDSGRQPQHF.

This clone showed up just once. The chain has TRBV11-2 and TRBJ1-5; no clear D gene. The CDR3 runs 12 residues. Deletions cut 5 bases from V and 13 bases from J, with 15 bases between. The germline CDR1 and CDR2 sequences are SGHAT and FQNNGV. The DNA of the CDR3 is TGTGCCAGCAGCGGAGATGGAGAATCGCAGCATTTT. This codes for CASSGDGESQHF.

The CDR3 DNA follows: TGTGCCAGCAGCGCCACTACAGGGGGCGTCACTGAAGCTTTCTTT. Translated: CASSATTGGVTEAFF. The rearrangement links TRBV9 to TRBJ1-1; TRBD1 aligns across 9 bases. V was pared by 3 bases and J by 4 bases, with 7 bases of the junction left unmatched. CDR3 size: 15 residues. CDR1 is SGDLS, CDR2 YYNGEE, per germline.

The chain has TRBV30 and TRBJ1-6, with 8 bases fitting TRBD1. V gave up 4 bases and J gave up 10 bases; unmatched junction bases: 6. Germline values: CDR1 GTSNPN, CDR2 SVGIG (reference sequence). The CDR3 runs to 13 residues. The CDR3 DNA reads as TGTGCCTGGACCGGACAGGGACGCTCACCCCTCCACTTT. It translates to CAWTGQGRSPLHF. The whole variable domain, filled in from reference TRBV30 and TRBJ1-6, reads SQTIHQWPATLVQPVGSPLSLECTVEGTSNPNLYWYRQAAGRGLQLLFYSVGIGQISSEVPQNLSASRPQDRQFILSSKKLLLSDSGFYLCAWTGQGRSPLHFGNGTRLTVT.